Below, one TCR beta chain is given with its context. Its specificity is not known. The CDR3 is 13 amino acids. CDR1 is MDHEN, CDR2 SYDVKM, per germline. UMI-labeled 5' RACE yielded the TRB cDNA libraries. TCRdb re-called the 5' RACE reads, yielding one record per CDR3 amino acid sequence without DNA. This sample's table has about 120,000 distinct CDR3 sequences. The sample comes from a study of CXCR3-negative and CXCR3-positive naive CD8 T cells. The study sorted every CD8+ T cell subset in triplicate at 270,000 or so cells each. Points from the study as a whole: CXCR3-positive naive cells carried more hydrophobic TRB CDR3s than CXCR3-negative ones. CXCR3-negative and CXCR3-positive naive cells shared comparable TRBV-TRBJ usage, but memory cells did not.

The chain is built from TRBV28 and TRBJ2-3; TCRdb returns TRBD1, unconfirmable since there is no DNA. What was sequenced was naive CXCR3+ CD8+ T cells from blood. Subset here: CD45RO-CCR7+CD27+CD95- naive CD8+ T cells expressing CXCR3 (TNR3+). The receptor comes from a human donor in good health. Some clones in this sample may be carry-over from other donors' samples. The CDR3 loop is CATSGHLTDTQYF.